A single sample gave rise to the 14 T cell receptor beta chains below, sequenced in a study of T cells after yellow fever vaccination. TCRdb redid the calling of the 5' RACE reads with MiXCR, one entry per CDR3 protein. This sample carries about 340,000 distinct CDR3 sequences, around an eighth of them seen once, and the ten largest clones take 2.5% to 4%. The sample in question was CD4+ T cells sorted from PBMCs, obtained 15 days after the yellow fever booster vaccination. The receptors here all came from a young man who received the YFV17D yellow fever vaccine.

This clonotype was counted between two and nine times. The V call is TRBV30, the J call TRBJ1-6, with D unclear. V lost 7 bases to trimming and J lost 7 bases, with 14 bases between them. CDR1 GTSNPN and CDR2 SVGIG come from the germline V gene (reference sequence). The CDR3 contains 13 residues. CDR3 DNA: TGTGCCTATCTGCGATCTATCAATTCACCCCTCCACTTT. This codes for CAYLRSINSPLHF.

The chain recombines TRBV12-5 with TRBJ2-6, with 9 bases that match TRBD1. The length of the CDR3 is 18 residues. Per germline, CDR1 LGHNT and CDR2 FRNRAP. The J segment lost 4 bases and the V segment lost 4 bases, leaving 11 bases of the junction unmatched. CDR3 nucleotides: TGTGCTAGTGGTTCCTCCGGGGGACAGGGTCCAGGGGCCAACGTCCTGACTTTC. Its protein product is CASGSSGGQGPGANVLTF. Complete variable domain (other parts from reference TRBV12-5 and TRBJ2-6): DARVTQTPRHKVTEMGQEVTMRCQPILGHNTVFWYRQTMMQGLELLAYFRNRAPLDDSGMPKDRFSAEMPDATLATLKIQPSEPRDSAVYFCASGSSGGQGPGANVLTFGAGSRLTVL.

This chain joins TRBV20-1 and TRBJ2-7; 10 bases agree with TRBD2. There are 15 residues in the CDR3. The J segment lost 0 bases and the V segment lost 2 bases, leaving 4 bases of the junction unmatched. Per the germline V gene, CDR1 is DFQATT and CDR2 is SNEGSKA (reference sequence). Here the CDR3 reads CSARKAGGDSYEQYV. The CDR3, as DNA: TGCAGTGCTAGAAAAGCGGGGGGGGACTCCTACGAGCAGTACGTC.

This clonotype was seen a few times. The CDR3 here is CASSLRGGSHYNEQFF. DNA for the CDR3: TGTGCCAGCAGTTTGCGGGGGGGTTCTCACTACAATGAGCAGTTCTTC. The chain joins TRBV27 to TRBJ2-1, with 9 bases aligning to TRBD2. V lost 3 bases to trimming and J lost 3 bases; unmatched junction nucleotides: 6. This CDR3 comprises 16 residues. Looked up from germline, CDR1 is MNHEY and CDR2 is SMNVEV (reference sequence).

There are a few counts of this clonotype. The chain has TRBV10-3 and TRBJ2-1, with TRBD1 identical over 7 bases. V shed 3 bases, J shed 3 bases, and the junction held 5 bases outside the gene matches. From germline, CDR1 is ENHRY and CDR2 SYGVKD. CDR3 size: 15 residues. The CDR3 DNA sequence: TGTGCCATCAGTGAATTAGGGACAGACTACAATGAGCAGTTCTTC. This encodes CAISELGTDYNEQFF.

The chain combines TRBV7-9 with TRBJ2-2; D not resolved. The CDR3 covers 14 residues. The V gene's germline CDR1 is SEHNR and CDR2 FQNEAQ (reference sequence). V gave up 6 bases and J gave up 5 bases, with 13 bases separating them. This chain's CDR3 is CASSLTVGTGELFF. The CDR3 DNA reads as TGTGCCAGCAGTCTTACCGTTGGAACCGGGGAGCTGTTTTTT.

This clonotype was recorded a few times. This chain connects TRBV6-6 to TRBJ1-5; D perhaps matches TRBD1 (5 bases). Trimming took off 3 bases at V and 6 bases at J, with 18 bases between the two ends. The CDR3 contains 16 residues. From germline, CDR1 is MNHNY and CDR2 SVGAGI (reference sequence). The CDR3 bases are TGTGCCAGCAGTTATTCGGGGGGGATGCAAGGTCAGCCCCAGCATTTT. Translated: CASSYSGGMQGQPQHF.

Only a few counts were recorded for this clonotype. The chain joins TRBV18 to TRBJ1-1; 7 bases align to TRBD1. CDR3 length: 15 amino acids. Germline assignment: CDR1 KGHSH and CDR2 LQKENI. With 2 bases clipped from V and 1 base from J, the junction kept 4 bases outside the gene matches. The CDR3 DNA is TGTGCCAGCTCACCAGTAGGACAGGCGAACACTGAAGCTTTCTTT. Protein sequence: CASSPVGQANTEAFF.

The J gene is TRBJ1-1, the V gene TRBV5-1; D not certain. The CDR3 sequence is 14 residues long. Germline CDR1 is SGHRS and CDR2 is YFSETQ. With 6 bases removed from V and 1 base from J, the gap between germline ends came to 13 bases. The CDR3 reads CASKVQQSNTEAFF. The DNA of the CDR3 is TGCGCCAGCAAAGTACAGCAATCGAACACTGAAGCTTTCTTT.

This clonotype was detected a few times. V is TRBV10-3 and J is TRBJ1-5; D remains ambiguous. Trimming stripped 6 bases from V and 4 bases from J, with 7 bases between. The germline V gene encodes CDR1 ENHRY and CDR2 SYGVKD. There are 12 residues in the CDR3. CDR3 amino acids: CAISKDNQPQHF. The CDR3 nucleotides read TGTGCCATCAGCAAAGATAATCAGCCCCAGCATTTT.

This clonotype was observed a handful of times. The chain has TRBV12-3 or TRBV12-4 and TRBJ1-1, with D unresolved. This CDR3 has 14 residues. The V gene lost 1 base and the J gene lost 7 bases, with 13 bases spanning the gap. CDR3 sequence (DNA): TGTGCCAGCAGTTTAGACCGCGCGAGGTATGAAGCTTTCTTT. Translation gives CASSLDRARYEAFF.

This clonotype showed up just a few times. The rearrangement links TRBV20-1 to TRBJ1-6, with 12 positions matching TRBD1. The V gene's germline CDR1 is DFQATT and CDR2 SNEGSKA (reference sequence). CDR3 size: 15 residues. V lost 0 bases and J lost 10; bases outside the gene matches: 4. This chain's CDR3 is CSARDGTGGRSPLHF. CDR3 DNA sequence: TGCAGTGCTAGAGACGGGACAGGGGGCCGGTCACCCCTCCACTTT.

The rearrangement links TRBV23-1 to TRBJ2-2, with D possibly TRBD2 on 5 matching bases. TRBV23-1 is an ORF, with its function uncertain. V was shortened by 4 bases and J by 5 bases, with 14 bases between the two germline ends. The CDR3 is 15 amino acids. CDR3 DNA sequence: TGCGCCAGCAGTCGGGCAGACCGAGGGACCGGGGAGCTGTTTTTT. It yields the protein CASSRADRGTGELFF.

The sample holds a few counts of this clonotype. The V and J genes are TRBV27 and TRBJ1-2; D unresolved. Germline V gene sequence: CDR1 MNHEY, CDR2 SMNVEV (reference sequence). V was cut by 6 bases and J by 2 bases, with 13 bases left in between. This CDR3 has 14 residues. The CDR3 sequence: CASSKSRTNYGYTF. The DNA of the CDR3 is TGTGCCAGCAGCAAATCCAGGACCAACTATGGCTACACCTTC.